This record concerns one T cell receptor beta chain sequence. Antigen specificity is unknown. At one of its ends the junction is not consistent with the germline gene, which may arise from a read error. This CDR3 has 16 amino acids. Germline values: CDR1 LGHNA, CDR2 YNFKEQ. Study-level results: Greatest tumor Treg TCR overlap was with tumor naive CD4+ cells. Larger-cohort validation covered only one TCR beta V-J rearrangement. Tumor memory CD4+ T cell TCR gene usage was found to cluster with blood and lymph node memory CD4+ cells and with lymph node naive CD4+ cells.

Cells sorted as Tregs were CD4+, CD25+ and CD127-/low. Constant-region reverse primers amplified full-length variable regions, followed by semi-nested Nested Universal Primer A PCR. MiXCR, applied by TCRdb to the 5' RACE reads, yields one record per CDR3 protein. Altogether 62,000 or so distinct CDR3 sequences are present, approximately 27% being singletons, with the ten largest covering 2% to 2.5%. The V and J genes are TRBV4-2 and TRBJ1-1, with no clear D. Sequenced input: tumor-infiltrating Tregs sorted from the breast tumor. This TCR was sampled from a female donor with breast cancer. CDR3 nucleotide sequence: TGTGCCGGCAGCCAAGACTCATCCGGACCCAGGACTGAAGCTTTCTTT. Protein: CAGSQDSSGPRTEAFF.